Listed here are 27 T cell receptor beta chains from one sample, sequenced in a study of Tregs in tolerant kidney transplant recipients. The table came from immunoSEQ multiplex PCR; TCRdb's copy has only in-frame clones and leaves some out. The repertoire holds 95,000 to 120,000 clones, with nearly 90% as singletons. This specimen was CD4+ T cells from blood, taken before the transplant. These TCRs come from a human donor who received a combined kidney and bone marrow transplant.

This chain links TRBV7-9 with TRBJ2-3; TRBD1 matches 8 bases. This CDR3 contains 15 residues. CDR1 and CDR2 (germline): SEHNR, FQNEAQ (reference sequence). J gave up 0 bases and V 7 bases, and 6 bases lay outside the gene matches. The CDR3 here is CASKATGASTDTQYF. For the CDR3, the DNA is TGTGCCAGCAAAGCGACAGGGGCTAGCACAGATACGCAGTATTTT.

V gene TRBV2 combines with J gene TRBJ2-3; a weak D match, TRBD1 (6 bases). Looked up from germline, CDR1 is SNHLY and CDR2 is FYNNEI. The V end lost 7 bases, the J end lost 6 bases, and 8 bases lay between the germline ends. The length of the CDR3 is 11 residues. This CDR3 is CASIRGDTQYF. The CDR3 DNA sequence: TGTGCCAGCATTAGGGGGGATACGCAGTATTTT.

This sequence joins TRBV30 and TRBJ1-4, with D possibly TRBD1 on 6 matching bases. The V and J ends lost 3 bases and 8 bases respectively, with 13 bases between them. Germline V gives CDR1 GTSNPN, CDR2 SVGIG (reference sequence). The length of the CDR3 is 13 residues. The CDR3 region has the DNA TGTGCCTGGAGGCCAGGGACATTCGAAAAACTGTTTTTT. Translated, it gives CAWRPGTFEKLFF. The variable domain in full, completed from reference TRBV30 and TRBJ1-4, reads SQTIHQWPATLVQPVGSPLSLECTVEGTSNPNLYWYRQAAGRGLQLLFYSVGIGQISSEVPQNLSASRPQDRQFILSSKKLLLSDSGFYLCAWRPGTFEKLFFGSGTQLSVL.

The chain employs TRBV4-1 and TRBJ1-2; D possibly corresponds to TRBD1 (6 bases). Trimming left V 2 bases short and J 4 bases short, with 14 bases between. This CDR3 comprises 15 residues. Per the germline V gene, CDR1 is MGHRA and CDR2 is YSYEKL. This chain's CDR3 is CASSQRTELLYGYTF. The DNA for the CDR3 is TGCGCCAGCAGCCAAAGGACAGAGCTGCTCTATGGCTACACCTTC.

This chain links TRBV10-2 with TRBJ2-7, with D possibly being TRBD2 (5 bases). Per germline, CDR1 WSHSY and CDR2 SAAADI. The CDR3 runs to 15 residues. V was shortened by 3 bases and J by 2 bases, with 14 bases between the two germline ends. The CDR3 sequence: CASSEAPGKPYEQYF. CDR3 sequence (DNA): TGCGCCAGCAGTGAAGCCCCCGGGAAACCCTACGAGCAGTACTTC.

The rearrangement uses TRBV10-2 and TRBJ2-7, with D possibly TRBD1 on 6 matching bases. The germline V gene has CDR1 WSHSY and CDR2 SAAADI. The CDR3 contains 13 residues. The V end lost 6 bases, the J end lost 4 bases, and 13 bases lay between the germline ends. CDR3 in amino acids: CASSQGHIYEQYF. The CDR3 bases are TGCGCCAGCAGCCAGGGACATATTTACGAGCAGTACTTC.

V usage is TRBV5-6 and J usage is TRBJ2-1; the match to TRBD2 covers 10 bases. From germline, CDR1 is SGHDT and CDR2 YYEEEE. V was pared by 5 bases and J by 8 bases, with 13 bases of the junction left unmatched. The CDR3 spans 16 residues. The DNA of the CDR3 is TGTGCCAGCAGACAACTAGCGGGAAATCCCTGGGATGAGCAGTTCTTC. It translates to CASRQLAGNPWDEQFF.

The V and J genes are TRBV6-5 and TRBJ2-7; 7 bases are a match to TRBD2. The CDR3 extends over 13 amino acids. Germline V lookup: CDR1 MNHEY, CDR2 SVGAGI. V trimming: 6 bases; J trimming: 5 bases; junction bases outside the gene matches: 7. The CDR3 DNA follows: TGTGCCAGCAGCTCCAGACTAGCCGACGAGCAGTACTTC. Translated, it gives CASSSRLADEQYF.

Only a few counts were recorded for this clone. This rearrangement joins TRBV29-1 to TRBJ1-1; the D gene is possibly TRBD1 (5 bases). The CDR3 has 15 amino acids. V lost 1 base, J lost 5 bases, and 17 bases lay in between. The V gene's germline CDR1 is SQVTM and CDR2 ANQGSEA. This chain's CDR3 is CSVEGPGGALTEAFF. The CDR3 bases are TGCAGCGTTGAAGGCCCGGGGGGAGCTCTAACTGAAGCTTTCTTT.

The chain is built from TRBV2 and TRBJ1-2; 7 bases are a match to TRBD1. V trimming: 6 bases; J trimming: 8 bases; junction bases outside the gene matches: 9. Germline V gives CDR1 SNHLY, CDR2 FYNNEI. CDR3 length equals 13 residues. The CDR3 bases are TGTGCCAGCAGCGCCGGGACAGTAGTGGGCTACACCTTC. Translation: CASSAGTVVGYTF.

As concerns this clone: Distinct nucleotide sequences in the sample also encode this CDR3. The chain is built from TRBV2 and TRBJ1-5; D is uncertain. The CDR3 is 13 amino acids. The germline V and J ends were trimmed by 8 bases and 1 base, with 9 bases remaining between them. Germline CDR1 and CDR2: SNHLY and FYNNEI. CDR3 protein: CASRSGSNQPQHF. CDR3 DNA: TGTGCCAGCCGATCAGGCAGCAATCAGCCCCAGCATTTT. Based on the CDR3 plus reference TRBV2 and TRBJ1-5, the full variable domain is EPEVTQTPSHQVTQMGQEVILRCVPISNHLYFYWYRQILGQKVEFLVSFYNNEISEKSEIFDDQFSVERPDGSNFTLKIRSTKLEDSAMYFCASRSGSNQPQHFGDGTRLSIL.

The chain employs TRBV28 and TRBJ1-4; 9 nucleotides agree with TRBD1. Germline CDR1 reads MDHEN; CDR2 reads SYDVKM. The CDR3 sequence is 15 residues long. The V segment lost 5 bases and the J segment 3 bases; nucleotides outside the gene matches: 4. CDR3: CASSTGGSSNEKLFF. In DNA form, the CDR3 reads TGTGCCAGCAGTACAGGGGGCTCATCTAATGAAAAACTGTTTTTT.

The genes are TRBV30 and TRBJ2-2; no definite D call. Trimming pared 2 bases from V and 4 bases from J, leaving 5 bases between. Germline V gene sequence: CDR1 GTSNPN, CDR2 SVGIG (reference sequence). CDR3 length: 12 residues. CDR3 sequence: CAWSTGTGELFF. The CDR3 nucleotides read TGTGCCTGGAGTACCGGCACCGGGGAGCTGTTTTTT.

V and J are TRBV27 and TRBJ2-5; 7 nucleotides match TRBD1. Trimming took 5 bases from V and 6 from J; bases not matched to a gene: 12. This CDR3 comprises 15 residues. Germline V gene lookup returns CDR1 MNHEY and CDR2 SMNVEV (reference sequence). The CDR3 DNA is TGTGCCAGCAGTAAATCGACAGGGATGGGACAGACCCAGTACTTC. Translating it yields CASSKSTGMGQTQYF.

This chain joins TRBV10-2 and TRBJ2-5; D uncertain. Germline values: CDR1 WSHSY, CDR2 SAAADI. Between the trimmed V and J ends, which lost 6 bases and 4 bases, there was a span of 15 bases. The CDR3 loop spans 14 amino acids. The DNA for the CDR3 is TGCGCCAGCAGGGCAACCGGCCCAGGAGAGACCCAGTACTTC. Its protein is CASRATGPGETQYF.

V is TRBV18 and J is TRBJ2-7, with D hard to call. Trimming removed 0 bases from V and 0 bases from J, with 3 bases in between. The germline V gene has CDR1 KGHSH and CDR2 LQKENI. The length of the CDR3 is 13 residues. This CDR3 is CASSPPASYEQYF. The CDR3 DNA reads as TGTGCCAGCTCACCACCGGCCTCCTACGAGCAGTACTTC.

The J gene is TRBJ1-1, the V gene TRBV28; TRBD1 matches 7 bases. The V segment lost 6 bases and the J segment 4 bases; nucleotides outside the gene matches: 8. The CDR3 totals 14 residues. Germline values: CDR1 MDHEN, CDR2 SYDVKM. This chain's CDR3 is CASRLRGSSTEAFF. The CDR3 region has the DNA TGTGCCAGCAGACTCAGGGGGTCAAGCACTGAAGCTTTCTTT.

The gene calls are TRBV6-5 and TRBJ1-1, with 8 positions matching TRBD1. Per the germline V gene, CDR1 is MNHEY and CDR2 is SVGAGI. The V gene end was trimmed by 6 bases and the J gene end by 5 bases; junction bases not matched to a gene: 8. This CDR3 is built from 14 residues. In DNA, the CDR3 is TGTGCCAGCAGCCTAAACAGGGGGATAACTGAAGCTTTCTTT. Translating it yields CASSLNRGITEAFF.

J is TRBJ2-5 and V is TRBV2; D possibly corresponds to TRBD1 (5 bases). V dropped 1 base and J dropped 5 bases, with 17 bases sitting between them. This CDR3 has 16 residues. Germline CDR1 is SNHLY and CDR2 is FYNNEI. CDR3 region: CASSEVPPGSGETQYF. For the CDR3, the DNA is TGTGCCAGCAGTGAAGTCCCCCCAGGGTCCGGGGAGACCCAGTACTTC.

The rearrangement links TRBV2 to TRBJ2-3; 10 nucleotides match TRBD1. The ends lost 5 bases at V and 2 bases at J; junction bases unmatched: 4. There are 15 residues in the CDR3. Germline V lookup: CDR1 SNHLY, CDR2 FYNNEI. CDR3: CASSPDRGTTDTQYF. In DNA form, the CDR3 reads TGTGCCAGCAGTCCGGACAGGGGGACCACAGATACGCAGTATTTT.

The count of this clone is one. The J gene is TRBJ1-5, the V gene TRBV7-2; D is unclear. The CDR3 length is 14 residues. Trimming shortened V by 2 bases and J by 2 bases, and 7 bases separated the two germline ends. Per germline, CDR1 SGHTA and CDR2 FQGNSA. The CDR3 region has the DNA TGTGCCAGCAGCTTAAACACAGGCAATCAGCCCCAGCATTTT. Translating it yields CASSLNTGNQPQHF.

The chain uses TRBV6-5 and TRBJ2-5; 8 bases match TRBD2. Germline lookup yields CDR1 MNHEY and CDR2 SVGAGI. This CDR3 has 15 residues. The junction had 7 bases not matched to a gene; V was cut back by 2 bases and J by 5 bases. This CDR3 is CASSYDPSGSETQYF. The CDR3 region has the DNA TGTGCCAGCAGTTACGACCCTAGCGGGTCGGAGACCCAGTACTTC.

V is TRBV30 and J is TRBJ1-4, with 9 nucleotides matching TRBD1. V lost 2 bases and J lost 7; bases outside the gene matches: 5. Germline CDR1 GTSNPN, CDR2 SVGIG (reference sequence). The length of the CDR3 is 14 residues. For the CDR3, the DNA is TGTGCCTGGAGTCTAGGACAGGGGTCTGAAAAACTGTTTTTT. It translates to CAWSLGQGSEKLFF. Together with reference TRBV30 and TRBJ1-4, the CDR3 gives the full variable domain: SQTIHQWPATLVQPVGSPLSLECTVEGTSNPNLYWYRQAAGRGLQLLFYSVGIGQISSEVPQNLSASRPQDRQFILSSKKLLLSDSGFYLCAWSLGQGSEKLFFGSGTQLSVL.

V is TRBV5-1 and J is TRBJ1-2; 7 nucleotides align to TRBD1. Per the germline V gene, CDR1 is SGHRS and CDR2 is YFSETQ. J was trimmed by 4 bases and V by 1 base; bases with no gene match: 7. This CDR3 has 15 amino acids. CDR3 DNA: TGCGCCAGCAGCTTGAGAAAGGGACAGAGCTATGGCTACACCTTC. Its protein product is CASSLRKGQSYGYTF.

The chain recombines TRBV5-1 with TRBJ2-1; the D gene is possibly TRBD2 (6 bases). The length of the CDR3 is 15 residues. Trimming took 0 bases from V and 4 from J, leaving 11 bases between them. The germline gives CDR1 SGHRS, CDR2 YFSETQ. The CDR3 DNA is TGCGCCAGCAGCTTGGTGGGGGGTCAGTACAATGAGCAGTTCTTC. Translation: CASSLVGGQYNEQFF.

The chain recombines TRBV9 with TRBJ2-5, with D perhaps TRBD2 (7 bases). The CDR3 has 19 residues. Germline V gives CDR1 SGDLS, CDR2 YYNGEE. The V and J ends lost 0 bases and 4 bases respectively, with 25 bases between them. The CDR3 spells CASSVATGGGTTKVETQYF. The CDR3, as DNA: TGTGCCAGCAGCGTAGCTACGGGGGGCGGGACTACCAAGGTAGAGACCCAGTACTTC.

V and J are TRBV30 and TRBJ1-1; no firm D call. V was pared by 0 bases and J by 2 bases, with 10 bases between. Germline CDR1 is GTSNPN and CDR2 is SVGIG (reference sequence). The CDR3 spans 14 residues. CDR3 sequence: CAWSVSRRNTEAFF. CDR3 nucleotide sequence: TGTGCCTGGAGTGTAAGCCGGAGAAACACTGAAGCTTTCTTT.